This T cell receptor beta chain was retrieved from a study of cytomegalovirus exposure and HLA in healthy donors. At the level of the study: A data release that came early held roughly 85 million unique TCRs from HLA-typed donors. Study findings and constraints: Reports described diagnosis of cytomegalovirus status by the classifier as highly specific and sensitive. Association of a missense DCLRE1C variant with TCR beta V- and J-gene trimming was reported in a later analysis.

J gave up 9 bases and V 7 bases, and 9 bases lay outside the gene matches. Per germline, CDR1 SNHLY and CDR2 FYNNEI. This CDR3 has 13 residues. In the PCR, 60 Vbeta and 13 Jbeta primers were used. Sequencing used immunoSEQ multiplex PCR; TCRdb keeps in-frame clones, though not all of them. The table lists fewer than 250,000 clones, approximately 83% of them singletons, with about 9.4% in the top ten. Notes on this clone: Its antigen is not known.

Specimen: PBMCs. The chain employs TRBV2 and TRBJ1-1; 9 nucleotides match TRBD1. This receptor was obtained from a woman aged 50 to 60 in good health and CMV-seropositive. CDR3 loop: CASKRTGDIKAFF. The CDR3, as DNA: TGTGCCAGCAAGAGGACAGGGGATATAAAAGCTTTCTTT.